The source of this T cell receptor beta chain is a study of blood T cell repertoires in COVID-19. Whole-study context: Samples representing acute and convalescent COVID-19 were sourced from the United States, Italy and Spain.

Study processing details: Amplification with reference gene primers provided the estimates of nucleated cell counts. The protocol was immunoSEQ multiplex PCR, while the TCRdb copy is restricted to in-frame clones and leaves out a portion. V and J calls plus clone size are reproduced from that table; the DNA served to infer D and trimming. This sample has roughly 400,000 clones, with 88% found just once. The CDR3 has 15 amino acids. The germline V gene encodes CDR1 MNHNS and CDR2 SASEGT. V was cut by 2 bases and J by 2 bases, with 10 bases left in between. This clone was observed many times. The rearrangement joins TRBV6-1 to TRBJ1-5; D may be TRBD1 (6 bases). Sample: PBMCs or T cells enriched from blood (not recorded which). The receptor was isolated from a woman aged 18 to 35 who had been exposed to COVID-19. The chain's CDR3 is CASSEMAGGNQPQHF. The CDR3 nucleotides are TGTGCCAGCAGTGAAATGGCAGGGGGCAATCAGCCCCAGCATTTT.